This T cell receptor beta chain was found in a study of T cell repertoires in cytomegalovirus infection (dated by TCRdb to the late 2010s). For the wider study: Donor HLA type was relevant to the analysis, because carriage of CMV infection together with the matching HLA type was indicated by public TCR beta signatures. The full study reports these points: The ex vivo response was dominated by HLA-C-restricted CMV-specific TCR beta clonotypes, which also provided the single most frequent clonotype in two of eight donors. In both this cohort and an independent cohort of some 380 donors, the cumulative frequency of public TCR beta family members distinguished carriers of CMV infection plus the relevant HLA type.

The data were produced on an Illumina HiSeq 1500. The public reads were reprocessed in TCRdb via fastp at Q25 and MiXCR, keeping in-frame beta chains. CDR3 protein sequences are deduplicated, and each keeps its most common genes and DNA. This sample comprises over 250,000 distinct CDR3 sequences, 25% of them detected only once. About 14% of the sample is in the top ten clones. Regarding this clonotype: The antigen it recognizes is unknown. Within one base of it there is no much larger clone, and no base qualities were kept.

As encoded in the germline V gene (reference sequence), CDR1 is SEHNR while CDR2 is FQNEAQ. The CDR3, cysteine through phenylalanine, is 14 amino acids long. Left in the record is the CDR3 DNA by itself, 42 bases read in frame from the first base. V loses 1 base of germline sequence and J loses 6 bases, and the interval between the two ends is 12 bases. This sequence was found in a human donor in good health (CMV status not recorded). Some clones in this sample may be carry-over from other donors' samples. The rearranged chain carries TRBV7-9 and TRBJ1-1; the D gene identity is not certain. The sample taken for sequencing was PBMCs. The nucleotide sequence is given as TGTGCCAGCAGCTTAGGGTGGGAAGTAGCTGAAGCTTTCTTT. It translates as CASSLGWEVAEAFF.